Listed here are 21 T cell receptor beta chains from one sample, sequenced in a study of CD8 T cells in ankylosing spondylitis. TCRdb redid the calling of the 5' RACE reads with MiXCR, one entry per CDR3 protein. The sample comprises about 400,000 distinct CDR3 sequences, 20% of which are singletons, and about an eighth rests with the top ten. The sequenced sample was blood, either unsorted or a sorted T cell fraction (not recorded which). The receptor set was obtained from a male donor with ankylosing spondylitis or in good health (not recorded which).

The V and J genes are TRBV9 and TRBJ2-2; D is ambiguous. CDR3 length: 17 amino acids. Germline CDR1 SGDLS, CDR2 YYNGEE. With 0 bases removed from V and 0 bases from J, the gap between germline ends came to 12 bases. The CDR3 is CASSVGIDPTNTGELFF. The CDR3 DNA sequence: TGTGCCAGCAGCGTAGGAATAGATCCAACGAACACCGGGGAGCTGTTTTTT.

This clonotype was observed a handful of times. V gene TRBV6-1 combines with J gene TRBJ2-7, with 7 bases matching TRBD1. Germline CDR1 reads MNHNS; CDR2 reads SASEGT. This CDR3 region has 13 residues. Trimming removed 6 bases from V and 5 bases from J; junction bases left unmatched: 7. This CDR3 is CASRLQGPNEQYF. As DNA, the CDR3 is TGTGCCAGCAGACTACAGGGGCCGAACGAGCAGTACTTC.

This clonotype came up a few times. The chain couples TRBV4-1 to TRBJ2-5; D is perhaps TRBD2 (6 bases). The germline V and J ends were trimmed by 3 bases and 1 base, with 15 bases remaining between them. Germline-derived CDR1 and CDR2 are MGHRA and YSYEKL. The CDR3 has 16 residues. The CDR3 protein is CASSHPVGGSQETQYF. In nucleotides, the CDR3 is TGCGCCAGCAGCCACCCAGTAGGAGGGTCCCAAGAGACCCAGTACTTC.

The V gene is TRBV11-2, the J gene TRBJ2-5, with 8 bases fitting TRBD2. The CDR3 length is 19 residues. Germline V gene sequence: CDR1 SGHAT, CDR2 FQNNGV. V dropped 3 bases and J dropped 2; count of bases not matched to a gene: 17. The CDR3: CASSFNTGTSGNWQETQYF. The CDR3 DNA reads TGTGCCAGCAGCTTCAACACCGGGACTAGTGGCAACTGGCAAGAGACCCAGTACTTC.

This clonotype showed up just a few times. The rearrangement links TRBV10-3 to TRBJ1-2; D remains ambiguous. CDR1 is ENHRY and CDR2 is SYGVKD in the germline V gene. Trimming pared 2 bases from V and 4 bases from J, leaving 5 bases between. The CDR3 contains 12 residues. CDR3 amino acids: CAISEDGYGYTF. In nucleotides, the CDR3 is TGTGCCATCAGTGAGGACGGCTATGGCTACACCTTC.

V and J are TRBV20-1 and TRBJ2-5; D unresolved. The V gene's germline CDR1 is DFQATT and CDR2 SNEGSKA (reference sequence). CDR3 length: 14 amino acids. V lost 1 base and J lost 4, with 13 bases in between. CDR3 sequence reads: CSARADQLVETQYF. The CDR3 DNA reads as TGCAGTGCTAGAGCAGATCAGCTTGTAGAGACCCAGTACTTC.

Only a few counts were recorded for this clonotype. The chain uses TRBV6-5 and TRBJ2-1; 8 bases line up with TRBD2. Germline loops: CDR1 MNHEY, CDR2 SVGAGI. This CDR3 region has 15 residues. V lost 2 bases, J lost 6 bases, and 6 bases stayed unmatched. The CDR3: CASSYTAGASNEQFF. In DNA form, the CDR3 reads TGTGCCAGCAGTTACACAGCGGGGGCCTCCAATGAGCAGTTCTTC.

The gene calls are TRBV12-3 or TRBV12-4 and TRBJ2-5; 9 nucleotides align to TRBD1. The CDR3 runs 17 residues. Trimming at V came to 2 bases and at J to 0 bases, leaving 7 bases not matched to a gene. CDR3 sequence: CASSLQPGQGYQETQYF. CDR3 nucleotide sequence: TGTGCCAGCAGTTTACAACCGGGACAGGGCTACCAAGAGACCCAGTACTTC.

In nucleotides, the CDR3 is TGTGCCAGCAAACCGCTGGGGGCCCTTAGCACAGATACGCAGTATTTT. This codes for CASKPLGALSTDTQYF. The chain combines TRBV12-3 or TRBV12-4 with TRBJ2-3, with a possible D match to TRBD1 (6 bases). Trimming removed 7 bases from V and 0 bases from J, with 17 bases in between. The CDR3 is made up of 16 amino acids.

The DNA of the CDR3 is TGCGCCAGCAGCCAAGAAACCAGCGGGGGGAACAATGAGCAGTTCTTC. This codes for CASSQETSGGNNEQFF. The chain uses TRBV4-1 and TRBJ2-1; 9 bases are shared with TRBD2. The CDR3 loop spans 16 amino acids. Germline assignment: CDR1 MGHRA and CDR2 YSYEKL. V dropped 0 bases and J dropped 5; count of bases not matched to a gene: 5.

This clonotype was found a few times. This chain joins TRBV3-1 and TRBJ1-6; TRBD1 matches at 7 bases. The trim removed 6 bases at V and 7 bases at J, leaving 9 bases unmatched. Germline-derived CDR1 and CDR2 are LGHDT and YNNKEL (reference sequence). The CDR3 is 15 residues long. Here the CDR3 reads CASRETGDSNSPLHF. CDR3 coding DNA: TGTGCCAGCAGGGAGACGGGGGACAGCAATTCACCCCTCCACTTT.

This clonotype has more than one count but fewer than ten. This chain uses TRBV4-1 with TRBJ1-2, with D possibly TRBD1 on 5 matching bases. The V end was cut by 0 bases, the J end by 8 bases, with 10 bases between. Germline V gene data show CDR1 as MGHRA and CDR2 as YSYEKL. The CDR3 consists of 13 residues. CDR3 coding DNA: TGCGCCAGCAGCCAAGATCAGGGAGGCGGCTACACCTTC. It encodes CASSQDQGGGYTF.

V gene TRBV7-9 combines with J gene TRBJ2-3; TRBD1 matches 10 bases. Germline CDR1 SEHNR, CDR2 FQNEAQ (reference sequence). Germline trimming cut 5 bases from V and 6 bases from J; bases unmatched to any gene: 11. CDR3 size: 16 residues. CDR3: CASSPHGTGDSDTQYF. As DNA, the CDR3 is TGTGCCAGCAGCCCTCACGGGACAGGGGATTCGGATACGCAGTATTTT. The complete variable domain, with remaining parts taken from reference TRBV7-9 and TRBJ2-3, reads DTGVSQNPRHKITKRGQNVTFRCDPISEHNRLYWYRQTLGQGPEFLTYFQNEAQLEKSRLLSDRFSAERPKGSFSTLEIQRTEQGDSAMYLCASSPHGTGDSDTQYFGPGTRLTVL.

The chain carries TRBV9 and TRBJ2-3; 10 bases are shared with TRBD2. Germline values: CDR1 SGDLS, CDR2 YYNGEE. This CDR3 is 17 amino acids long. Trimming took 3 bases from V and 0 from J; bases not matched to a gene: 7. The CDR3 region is CASSGFSGGTSTDTQYF. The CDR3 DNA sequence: TGTGCCAGCAGCGGTTTTAGCGGGGGGACTAGCACAGATACGCAGTATTTT.

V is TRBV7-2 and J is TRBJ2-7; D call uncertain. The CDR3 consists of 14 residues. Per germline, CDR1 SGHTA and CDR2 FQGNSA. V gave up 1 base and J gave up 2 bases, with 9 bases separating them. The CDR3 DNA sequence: TGTGCCAGCAGCTTAGGGCCGCTCACCTACGAGCAGTACTTC. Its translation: CASSLGPLTYEQYF.

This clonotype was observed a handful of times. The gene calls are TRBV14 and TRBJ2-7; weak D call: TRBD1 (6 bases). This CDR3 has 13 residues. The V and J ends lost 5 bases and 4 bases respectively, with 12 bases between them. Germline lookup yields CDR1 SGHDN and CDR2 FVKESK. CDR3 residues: CASSNGQLYEQYF. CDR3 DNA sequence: TGTGCCAGCAGCAACGGACAGTTATACGAGCAGTACTTC.

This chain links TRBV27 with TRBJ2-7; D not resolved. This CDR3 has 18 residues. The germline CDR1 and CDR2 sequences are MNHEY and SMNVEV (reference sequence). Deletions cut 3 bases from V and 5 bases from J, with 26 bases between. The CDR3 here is CASSFGLSGRSQGHEQYF. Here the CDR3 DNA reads TGTGCCAGCAGTTTTGGGCTGTCCGGGCGCAGTCAAGGCCACGAGCAGTACTTC.

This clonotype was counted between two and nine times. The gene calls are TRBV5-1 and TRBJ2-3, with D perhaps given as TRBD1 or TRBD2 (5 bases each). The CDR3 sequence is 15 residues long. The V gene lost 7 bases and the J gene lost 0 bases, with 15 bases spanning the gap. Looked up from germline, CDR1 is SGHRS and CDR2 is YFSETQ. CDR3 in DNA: TGCGCCAGCCAGGCCGGGGCAGCAAGCACAGATACGCAGTATTTT. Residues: CASQAGAASTDTQYF.

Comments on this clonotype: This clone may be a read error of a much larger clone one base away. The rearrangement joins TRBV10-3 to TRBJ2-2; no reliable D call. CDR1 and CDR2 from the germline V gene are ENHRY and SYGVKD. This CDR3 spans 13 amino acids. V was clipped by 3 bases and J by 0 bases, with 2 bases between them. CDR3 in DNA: TGTGCCATCAGTGACACGAACACCGGGGAGCTGTTTTTT. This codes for CAISDTNTGELFF.

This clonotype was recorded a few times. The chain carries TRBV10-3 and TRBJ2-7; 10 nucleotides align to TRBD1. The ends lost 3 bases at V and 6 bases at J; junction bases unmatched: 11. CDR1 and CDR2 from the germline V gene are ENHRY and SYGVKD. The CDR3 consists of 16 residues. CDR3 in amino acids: CAISDPRGQGIGEQYF. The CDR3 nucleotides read TGTGCCATCAGTGACCCGAGGGGACAGGGGATAGGCGAGCAGTACTTC.

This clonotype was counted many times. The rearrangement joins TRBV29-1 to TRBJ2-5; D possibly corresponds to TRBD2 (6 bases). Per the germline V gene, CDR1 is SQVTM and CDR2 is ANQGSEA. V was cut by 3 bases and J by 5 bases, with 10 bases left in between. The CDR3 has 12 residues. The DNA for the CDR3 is TGCAGCGTTGAGCGGGGACGGGAGACCCAGTACTTC. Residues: CSVERGRETQYF.